The clone carrying this T cell receptor (beta chain) was counted a few times. The junction had 4 bases not matched to a gene; V was cut back by 6 bases and J by 8 bases. CDR1 is LNHDA and CDR2 is SQIVND in the germline V gene (reference sequence). This CDR3 is built from 12 residues. These data originate in a study of blood T cell repertoires in COVID-19. On the study more broadly: From the United States, Italy and Spain came samples of acute and convalescent COVID-19. Sources were T cells, B-cell-depleted T cells, or PBMCs; the material itself was cDNA or gDNA.

In the study's own analysis: The authors estimated nucleated cell counts from reference gene primer amplification. TCRdb keeps only in-frame clones here, not all; method: immunoSEQ multiplex PCR. V, J and clone size reflect that table, while D and trimming were determined from the DNA. The table includes around 80,000 clones, over 70% detected once. The sequenced sample consisted of peripheral blood. This clonotype was obtained from an older man with acute or convalescent COVID-19. The chain carries TRBV19 and TRBJ1-1; 9 bases are shared with TRBD1. The CDR3 region has the DNA TGTGCCAGTAGCTACAGGGGGCTCGAAGCTTTCTTT. Amino acids: CASSYRGLEAFF.